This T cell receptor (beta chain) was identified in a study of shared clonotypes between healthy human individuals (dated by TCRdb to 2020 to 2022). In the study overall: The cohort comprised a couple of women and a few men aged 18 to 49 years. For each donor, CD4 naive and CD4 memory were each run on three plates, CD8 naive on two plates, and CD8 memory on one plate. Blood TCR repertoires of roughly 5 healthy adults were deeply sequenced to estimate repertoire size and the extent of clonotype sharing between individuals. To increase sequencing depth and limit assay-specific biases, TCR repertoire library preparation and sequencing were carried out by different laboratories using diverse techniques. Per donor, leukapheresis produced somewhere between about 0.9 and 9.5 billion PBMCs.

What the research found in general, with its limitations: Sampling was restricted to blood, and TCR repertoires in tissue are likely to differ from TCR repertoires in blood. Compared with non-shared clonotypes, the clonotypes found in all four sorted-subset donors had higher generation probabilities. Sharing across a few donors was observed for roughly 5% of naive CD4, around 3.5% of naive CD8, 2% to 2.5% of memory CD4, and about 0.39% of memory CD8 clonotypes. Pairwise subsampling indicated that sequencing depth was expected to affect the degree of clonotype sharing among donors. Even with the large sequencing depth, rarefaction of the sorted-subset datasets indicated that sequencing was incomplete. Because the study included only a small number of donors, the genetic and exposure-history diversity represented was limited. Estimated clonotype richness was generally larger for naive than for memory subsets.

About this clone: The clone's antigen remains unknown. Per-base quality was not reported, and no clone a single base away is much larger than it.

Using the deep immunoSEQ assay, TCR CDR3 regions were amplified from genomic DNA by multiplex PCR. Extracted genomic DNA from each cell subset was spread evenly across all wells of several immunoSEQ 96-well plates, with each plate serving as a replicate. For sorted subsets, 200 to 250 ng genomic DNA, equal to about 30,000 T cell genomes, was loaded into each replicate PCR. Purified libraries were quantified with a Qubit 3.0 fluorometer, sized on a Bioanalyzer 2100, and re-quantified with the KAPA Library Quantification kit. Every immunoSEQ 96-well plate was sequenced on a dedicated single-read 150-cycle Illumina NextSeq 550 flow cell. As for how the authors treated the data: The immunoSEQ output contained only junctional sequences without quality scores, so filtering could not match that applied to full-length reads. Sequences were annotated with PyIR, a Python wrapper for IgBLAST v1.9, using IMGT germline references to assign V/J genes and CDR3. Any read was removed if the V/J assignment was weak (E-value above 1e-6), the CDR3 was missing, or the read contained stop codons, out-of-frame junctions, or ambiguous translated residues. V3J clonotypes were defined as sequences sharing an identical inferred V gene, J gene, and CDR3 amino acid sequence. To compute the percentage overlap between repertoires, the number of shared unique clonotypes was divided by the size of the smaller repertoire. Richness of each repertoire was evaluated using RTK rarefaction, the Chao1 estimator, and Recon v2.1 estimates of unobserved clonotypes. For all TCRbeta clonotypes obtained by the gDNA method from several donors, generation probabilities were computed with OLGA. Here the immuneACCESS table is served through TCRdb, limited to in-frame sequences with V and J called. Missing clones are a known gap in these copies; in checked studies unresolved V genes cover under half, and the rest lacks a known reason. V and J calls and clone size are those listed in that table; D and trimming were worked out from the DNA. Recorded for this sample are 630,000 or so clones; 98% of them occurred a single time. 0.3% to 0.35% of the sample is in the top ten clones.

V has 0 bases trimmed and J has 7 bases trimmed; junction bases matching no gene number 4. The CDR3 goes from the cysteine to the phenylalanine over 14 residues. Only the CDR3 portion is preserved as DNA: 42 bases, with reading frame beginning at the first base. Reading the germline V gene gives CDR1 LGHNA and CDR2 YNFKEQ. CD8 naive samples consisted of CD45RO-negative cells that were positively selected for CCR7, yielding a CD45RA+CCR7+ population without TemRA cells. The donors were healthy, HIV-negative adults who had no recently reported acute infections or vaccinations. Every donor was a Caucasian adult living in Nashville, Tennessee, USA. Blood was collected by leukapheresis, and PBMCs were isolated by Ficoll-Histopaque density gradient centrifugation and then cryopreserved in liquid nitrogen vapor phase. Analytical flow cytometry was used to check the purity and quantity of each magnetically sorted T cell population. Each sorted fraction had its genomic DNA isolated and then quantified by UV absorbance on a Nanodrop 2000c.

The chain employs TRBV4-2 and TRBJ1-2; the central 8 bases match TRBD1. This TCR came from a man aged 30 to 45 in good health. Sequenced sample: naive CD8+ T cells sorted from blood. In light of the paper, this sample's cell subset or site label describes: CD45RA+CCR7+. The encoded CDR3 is CASSQDPGGGGYTF. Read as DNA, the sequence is TGTGCCAGCAGCCAAGATCCAGGGGGCGGTGGCTACACCTTC.